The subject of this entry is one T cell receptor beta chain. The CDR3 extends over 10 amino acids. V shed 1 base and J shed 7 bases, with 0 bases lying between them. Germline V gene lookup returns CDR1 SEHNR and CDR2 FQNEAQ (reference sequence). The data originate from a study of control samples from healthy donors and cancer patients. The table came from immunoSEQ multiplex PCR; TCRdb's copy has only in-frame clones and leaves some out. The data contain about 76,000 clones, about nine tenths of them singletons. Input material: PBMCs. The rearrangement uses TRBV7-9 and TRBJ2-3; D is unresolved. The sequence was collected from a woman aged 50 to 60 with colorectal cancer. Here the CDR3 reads CASSLDTQYF. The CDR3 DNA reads TGTGCCAGCAGCTTAGATACGCAGTATTTT.